This T cell receptor (beta chain) was recovered during a study of neurological immune-mediated disorders. This clonotype occurred many times. From the 5' RACE reads, TCRdb called clonotypes with MiXCR, one entry per CDR3 protein. Here the sample spans about 80,000 distinct CDR3 sequences, 5.5% to 6.5% being singletons. Time point of the sample: longitudinal time-point 2. This CDR3 is 14 amino acids long. The germline V and J ends were trimmed by 1 base and 0 bases, with 6 bases remaining between them. CDR1 is SEHNR and CDR2 is FQNEAQ in the germline V gene (reference sequence). The chain joins TRBV7-9 to TRBJ1-2; the D is unclear. This sequence originates from a woman aged 55-70 years with multiple sclerosis. The sequenced material came from PBMCs. The CDR3 region has the DNA TGTGCCAGCAGCTTAGAGACAACTAACTATGGCTACACCTTC. It encodes CASSLETTNYGYTF. Supplemented by reference TRBV7-9 and TRBJ1-2, the full variable domain reads DTGVSQNPRHKITKRGQNVTFRCDPISEHNRLYWYRQTLGQGPEFLTYFQNEAQLEKSRLLSDRFSAERPKGSFSTLEIQRTEQGDSAMYLCASSLETTNYGYTFGSGTRLTVV.